The clone carrying this T cell receptor (beta chain) occurred a few times. Donors were healthy Caucasian individuals from Russia aged about 6 to 90. Roughly 9.5 milliliters of peripheral blood were drawn from each donor into EDTA-treated tubes. The authors ran a second PCR of 7 to 11 cycles using a sample-barcoded 5' primer and a J-beta primer mix. Researchers report that a template-switch adaptor with 12 random nucleotides tagged each cDNA molecule. From the 5' RACE reads, TCRdb called clonotypes with MiXCR, one entry per CDR3 protein. The repertoire holds around 1,000,000 distinct CDR3 sequences, with roughly 24% as singletons. This entry comes from a study of blood T cells in healthy people across ages. There are 14 residues in the CDR3. Germline V gene lookup returns CDR1 LGHNT and CDR2 FRNRAP. The ends were cut back, 9 bases at V and 0 bases at J, with 12 bases in the middle. The sample also formed part of further work on T cells of mothers and their children. That work states: Normalized overlap was always slightly, never significantly, higher in related than unrelated mother-child pairs.

This chain links TRBV12-5 with TRBJ1-3; D gene unclear. The sequence was collected from a girl aged 2 to 9 in good health. The sample comprised blood. The chain's CDR3 is CASRRSSSGNTIYF. The CDR3 nucleotides are TGTGCTAGCAGGAGGTCAAGCTCTGGAAACACCATATATTTT.